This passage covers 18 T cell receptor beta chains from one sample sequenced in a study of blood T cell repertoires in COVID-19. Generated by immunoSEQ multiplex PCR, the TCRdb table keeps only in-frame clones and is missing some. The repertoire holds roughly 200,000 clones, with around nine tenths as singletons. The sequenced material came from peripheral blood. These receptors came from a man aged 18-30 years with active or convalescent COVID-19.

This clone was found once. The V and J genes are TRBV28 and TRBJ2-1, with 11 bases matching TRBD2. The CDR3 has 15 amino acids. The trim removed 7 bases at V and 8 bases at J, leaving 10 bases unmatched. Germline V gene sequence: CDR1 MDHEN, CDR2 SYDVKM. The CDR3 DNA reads TGTGCCAGCACATATAGCGGGGGGGCTGTCGATGAGCAGTTCTTC. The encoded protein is CASTYSGGAVDEQFF.

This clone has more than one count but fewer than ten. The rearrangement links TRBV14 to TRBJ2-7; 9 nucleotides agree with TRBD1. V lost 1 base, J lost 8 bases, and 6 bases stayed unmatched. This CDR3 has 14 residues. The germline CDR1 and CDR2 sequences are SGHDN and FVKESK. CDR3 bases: TGTGCCAGCAGCCAAGGGGACAGGGCCAGGAAGCAGTACTTC. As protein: CASSQGDRARKQYF.

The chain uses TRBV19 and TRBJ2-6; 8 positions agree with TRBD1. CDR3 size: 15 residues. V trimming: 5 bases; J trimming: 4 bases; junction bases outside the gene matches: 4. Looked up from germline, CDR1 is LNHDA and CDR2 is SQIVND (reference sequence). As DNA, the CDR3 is TGTGCCAGTAGTTCCAGGGGGCTGGGGGCCAACGTCCTGACTTTC. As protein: CASSSRGLGANVLTF.

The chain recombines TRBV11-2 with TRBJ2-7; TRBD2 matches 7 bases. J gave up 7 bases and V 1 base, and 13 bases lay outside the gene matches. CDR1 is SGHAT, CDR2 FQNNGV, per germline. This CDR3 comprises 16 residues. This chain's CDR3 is CASSLVVGTAGGEQYF. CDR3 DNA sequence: TGTGCCAGCAGCTTAGTGGTTGGGACGGCCGGGGGGGAGCAGTACTTC. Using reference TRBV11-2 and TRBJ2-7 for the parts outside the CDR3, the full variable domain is EAGVAQSPRYKIIEKRQSVAFWCNPISGHATLYWYQQILGQGPKLLIQFQNNGVVDDSQLPKDRFSAERLKGVDSTLKIQPAKLEDSAVYLCASSLVVGTAGGEQYFGPGTRLTVT.

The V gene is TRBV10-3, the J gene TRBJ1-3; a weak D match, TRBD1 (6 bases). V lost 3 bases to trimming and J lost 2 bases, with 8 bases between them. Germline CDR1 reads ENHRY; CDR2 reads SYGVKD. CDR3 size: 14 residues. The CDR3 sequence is CAISDRGAGNTIYF. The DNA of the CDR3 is TGTGCCATCAGTGACAGGGGAGCTGGAAACACCATATATTTT.

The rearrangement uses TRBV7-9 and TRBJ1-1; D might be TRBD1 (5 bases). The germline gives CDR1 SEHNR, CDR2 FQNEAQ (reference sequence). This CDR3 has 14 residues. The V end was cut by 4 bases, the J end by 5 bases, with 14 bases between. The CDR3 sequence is CASSSTRAGTEAFF. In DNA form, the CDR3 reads TGTGCCAGCAGCTCAACCAGGGCGGGAACTGAAGCTTTCTTT.

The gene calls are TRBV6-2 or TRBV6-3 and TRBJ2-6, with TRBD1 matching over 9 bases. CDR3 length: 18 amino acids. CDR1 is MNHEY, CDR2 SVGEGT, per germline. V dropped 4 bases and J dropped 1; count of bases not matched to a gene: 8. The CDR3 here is CASSSLGTGTSGANVLTF. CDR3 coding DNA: TGTGCCAGCAGTTCCCTCGGGACAGGGACTTCTGGGGCCAACGTCCTGACTTTC.

CDR3 protein: CASSMFGTGSAAFF. The CDR3 coding sequence is TGTGCCAGTAGTATGTTTGGGACAGGGAGTGCAGCTTTCTTT. The chain has TRBV19 and TRBJ1-1, with 9 bases matching TRBD1. The CDR3 is made up of 14 amino acids. The germline CDR1 and CDR2 sequences are LNHDA and SQIVND (reference sequence). J was trimmed by 10 bases and V by 3 bases; bases with no gene match: 9. The complete variable domain, with remaining parts taken from reference TRBV19 and TRBJ1-1, reads DGGITQSPKYLFRKEGQNVTLSCEQNLNHDAMYWYRQDPGQGLRLIYYSQIVNDFQKGDIAEGYSVSREKKESFPLTVTSAQKNPTAFYLCASSMFGTGSAAFFGQGTRLTVV.

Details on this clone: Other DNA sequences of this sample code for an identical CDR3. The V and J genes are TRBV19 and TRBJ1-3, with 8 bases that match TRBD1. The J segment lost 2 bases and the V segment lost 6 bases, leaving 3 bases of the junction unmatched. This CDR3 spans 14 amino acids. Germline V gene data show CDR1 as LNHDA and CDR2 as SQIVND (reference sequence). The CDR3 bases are TGTGCCAGTAGCGAGACAGGGGCTGGAAACACCATATATTTT. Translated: CASSETGAGNTIYF.

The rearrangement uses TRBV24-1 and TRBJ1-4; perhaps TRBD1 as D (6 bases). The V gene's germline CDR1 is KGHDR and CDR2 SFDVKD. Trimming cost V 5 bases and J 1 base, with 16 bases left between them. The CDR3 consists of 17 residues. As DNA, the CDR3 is TGTGCCACCAGTGTTGAATACAGGGAGGGAACTAATGAAAAACTGTTTTTT. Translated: CATSVEYREGTNEKLFF.

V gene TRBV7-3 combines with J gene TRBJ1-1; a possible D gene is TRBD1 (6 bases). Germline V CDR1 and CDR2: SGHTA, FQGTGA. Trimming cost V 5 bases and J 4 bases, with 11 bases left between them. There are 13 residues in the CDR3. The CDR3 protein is CASSAQGSTEAFF. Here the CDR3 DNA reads TGTGCCAGCAGCGCCCAGGGGTCCACTGAAGCTTTCTTT.

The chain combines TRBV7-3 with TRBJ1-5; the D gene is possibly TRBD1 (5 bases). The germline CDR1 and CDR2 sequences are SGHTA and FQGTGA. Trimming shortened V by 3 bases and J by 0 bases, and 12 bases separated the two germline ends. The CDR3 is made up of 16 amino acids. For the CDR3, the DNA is TGTGCCAGCAGCTTCTGGACACCTTATAGCAATCAGCCCCAGCATTTT. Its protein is CASSFWTPYSNQPQHF. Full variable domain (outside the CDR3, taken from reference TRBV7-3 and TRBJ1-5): GAGVSQTPSNKVTEKGKYVELRCDPISGHTALYWYRQSLGQGPEFLIYFQGTGAADDSGLPNDRFFAVRPEGSVSTLKIQRTERGDSAVYLCASSFWTPYSNQPQHFGDGTRLSIL.

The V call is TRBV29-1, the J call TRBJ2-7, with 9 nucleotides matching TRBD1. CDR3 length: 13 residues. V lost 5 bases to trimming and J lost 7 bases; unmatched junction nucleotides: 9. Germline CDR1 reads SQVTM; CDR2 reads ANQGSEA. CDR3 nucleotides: TGCAGCGTTCAGGGACAGGGCTTGGGAGAGCAGTACTTC. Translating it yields CSVQGQGLGEQYF.

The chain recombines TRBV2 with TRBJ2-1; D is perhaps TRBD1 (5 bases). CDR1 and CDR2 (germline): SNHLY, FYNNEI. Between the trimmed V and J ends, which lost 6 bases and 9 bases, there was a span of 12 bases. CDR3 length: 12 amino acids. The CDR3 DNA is TGTGCCAGCAGGGATGCCCAGGGTGAGCAGTTCTTC. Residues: CASRDAQGEQFF.

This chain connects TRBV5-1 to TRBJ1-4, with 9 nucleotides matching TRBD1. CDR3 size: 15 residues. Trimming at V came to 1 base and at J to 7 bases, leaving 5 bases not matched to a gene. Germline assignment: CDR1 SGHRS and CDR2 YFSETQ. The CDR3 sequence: CASSLSGTGSEKLFF. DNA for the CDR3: TGCGCCAGCAGCTTGTCCGGGACAGGGAGTGAAAAACTGTTTTTT.

The CDR3 reads CASSIGQRSSGNTIYF. The CDR3 DNA follows: TGTGCCAGTAGTATAGGACAGCGTAGCTCTGGAAACACCATATATTTT. The V call is TRBV19, the J call TRBJ1-3; possible D gene TRBD1, 5 bases. Germline CDR1 is LNHDA and CDR2 is SQIVND (reference sequence). V lost 1 base to trimming and J lost 0 bases, with 10 bases between them. The CDR3 loop spans 16 amino acids.

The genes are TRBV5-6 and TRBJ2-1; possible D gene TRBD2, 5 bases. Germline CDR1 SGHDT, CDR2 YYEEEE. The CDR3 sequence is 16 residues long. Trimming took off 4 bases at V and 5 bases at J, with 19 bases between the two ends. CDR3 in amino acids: CASSLELAGLDNEQFF. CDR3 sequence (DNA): TGTGCCAGCAGCCTGGAATTGGCGGGCCTCGACAATGAGCAGTTCTTC. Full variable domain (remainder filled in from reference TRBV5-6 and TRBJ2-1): DAGVTQSPTHLIKTRGQQVTLRCSPKSGHDTVSWYQQALGQGPQFIFQYYEEEERQRGNFPDRFSGHQFPNYSSELNVNALLLGDSALYLCASSLELAGLDNEQFFGPGTRLTVL.

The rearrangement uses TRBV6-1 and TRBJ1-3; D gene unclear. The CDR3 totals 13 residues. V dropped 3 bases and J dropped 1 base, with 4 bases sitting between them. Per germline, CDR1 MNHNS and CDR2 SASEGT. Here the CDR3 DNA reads TGTGCCAGCAGTGAGACTTCTGGAAACACCATATATTTT. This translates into CASSETSGNTIYF.